Sequencing of this T cell receptor (beta chain) was carried out in a study of blood T cell repertoires in COVID-19. The V gene lost 2 bases and the J gene lost 12 bases, with 14 bases spanning the gap. Germline assignment: CDR1 PRHDT and CDR2 FYEKMQ (reference sequence). This CDR3 comprises 12 residues. Clones were sequenced by immunoSEQ multiplex PCR, and TCRdb holds only the in-frame ones, with some missing. The sample contains roughly 80,000 clones, more than 60% of which appear only once. This chain uses TRBV13 with TRBJ2-7; D may be TRBD1 (6 bases). The TCR comes from a human donor in a cohort sampled during active COVID-19. The sequenced sample was peripheral blood. The CDR3 loop reads CASSLRTGTRYF. The CDR3 DNA sequence: TGTGCCAGCAGCTTACGTACAGGGACCCGGTACTTC.